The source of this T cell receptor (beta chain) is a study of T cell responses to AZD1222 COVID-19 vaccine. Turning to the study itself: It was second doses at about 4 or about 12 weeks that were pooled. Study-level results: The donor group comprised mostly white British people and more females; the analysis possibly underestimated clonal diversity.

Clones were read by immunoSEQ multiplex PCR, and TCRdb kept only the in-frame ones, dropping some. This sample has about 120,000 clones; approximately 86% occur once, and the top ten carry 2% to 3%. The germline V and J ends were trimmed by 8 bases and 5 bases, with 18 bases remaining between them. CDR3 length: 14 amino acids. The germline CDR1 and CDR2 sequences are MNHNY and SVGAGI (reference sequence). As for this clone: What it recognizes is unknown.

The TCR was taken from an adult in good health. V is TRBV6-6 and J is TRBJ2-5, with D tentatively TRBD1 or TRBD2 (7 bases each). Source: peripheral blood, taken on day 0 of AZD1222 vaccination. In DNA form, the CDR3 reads TGTGCCAGCCACAGGTCAGGGGGAGGGGAGACCCAGTACTTC. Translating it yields CASHRSGGGETQYF.